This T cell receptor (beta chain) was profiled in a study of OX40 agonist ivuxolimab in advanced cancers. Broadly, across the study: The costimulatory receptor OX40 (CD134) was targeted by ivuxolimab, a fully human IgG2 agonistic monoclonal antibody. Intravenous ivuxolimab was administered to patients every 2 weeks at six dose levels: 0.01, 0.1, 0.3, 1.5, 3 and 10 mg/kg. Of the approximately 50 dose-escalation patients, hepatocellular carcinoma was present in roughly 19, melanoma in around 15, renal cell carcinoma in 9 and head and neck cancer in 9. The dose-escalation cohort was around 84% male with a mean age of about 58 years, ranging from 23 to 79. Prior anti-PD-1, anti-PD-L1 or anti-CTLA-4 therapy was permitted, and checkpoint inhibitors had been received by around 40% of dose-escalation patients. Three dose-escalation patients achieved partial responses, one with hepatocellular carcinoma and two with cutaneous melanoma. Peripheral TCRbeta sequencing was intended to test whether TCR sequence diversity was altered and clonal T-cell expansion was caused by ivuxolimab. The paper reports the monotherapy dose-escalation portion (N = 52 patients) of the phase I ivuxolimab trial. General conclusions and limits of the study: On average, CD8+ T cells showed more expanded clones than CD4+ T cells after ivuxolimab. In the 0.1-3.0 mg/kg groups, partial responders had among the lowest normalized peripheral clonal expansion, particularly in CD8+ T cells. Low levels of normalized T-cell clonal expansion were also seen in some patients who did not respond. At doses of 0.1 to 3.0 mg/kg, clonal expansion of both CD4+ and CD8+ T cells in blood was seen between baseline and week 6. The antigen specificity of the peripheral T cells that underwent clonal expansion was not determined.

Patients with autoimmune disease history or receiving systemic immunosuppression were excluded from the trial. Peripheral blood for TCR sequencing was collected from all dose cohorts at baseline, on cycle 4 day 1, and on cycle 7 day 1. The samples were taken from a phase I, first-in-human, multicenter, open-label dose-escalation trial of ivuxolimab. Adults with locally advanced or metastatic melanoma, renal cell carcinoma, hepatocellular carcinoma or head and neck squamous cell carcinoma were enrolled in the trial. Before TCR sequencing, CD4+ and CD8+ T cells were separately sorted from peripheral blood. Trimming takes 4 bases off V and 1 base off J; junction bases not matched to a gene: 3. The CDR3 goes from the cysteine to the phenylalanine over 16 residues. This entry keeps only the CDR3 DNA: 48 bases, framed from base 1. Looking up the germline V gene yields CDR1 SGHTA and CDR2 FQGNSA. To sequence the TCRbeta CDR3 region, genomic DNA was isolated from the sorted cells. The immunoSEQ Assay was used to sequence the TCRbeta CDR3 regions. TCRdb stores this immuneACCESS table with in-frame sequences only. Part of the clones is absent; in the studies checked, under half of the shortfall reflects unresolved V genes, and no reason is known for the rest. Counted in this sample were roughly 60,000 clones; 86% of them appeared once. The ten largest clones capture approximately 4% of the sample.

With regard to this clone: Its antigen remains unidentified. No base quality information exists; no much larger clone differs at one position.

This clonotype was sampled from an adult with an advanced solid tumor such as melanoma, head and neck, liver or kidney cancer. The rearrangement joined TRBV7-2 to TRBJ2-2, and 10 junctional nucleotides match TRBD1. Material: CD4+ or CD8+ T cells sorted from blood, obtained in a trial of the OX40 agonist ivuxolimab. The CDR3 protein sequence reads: CASSYRTGGNTGELFF. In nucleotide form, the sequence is TGTGCCAGCAGCTACCGGACAGGGGGGAACACCGGGGAGCTGTTTTTT.